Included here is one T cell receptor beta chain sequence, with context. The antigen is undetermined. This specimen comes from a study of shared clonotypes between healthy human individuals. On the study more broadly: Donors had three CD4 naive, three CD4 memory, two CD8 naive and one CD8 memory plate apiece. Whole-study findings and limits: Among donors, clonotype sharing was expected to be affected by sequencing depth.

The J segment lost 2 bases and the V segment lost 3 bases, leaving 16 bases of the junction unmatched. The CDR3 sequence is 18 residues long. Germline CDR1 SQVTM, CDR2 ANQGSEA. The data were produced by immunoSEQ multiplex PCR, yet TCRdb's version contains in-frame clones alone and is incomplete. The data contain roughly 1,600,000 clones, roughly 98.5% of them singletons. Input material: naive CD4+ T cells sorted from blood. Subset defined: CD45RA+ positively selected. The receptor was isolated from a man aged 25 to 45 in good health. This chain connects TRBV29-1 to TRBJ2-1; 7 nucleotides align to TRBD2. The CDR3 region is CSVDRDYPPRVPYNEQFF. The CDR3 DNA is TGCAGCGTTGATCGGGACTACCCTCCGCGGGTGCCCTACAATGAGCAGTTCTTC.